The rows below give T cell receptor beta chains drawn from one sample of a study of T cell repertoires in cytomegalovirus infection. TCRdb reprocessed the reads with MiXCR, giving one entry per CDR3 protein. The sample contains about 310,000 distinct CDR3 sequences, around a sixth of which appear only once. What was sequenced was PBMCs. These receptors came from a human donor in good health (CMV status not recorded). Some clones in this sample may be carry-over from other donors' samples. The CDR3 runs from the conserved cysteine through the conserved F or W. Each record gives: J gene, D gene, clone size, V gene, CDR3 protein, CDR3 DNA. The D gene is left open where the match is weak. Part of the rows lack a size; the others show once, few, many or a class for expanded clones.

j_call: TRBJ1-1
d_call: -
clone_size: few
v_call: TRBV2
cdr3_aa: CASSDGLGRTEAFF
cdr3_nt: TGTGCCAGCAGTGACGGGCTCGGGAGGACTGAAGCTTTCTTT

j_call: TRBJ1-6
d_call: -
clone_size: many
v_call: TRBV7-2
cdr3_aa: CASSLPLSGGWNPSSYNSPLHF
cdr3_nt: TGTGCCAGCAGCTTACCTTTATCGGGGGGCTGGAACCCGAGCTCCTATAATTCACCCCTCCACTTT

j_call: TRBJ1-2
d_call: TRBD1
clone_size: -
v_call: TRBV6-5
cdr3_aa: CASSYGYRGGNYGYTF
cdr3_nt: TGTGCCAGCAGTTACGGATACAGGGGGGGAAACTATGGCTACACCTTC

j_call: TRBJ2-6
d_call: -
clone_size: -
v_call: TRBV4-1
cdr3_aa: CASLDRPGSGANVLTF
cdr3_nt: TGCGCCAGCTTGGACCGCCCAGGCTCTGGGGCCAACGTCCTGACTTTC

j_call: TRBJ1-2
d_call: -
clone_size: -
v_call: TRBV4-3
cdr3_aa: CASSQDFTSTGHGYTF
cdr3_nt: TGCGCCAGCAGCCAAGATTTCACGAGTACAGGGCATGGCTACACCTTC

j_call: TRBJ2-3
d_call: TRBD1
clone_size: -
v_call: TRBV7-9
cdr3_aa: CASSKDRTSTDTQYF
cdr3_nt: TGTGCCAGCAGCAAGGACAGGACTAGCACAGATACGCAGTATTTT

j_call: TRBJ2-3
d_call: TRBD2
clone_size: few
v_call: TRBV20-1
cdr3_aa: CSAEKTSGGWADTQYF
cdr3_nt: TGCAGTGCTGAGAAGACTAGCGGGGGGTGGGCAGATACGCAGTATTTT

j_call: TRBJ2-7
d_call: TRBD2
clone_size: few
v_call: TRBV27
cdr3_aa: CASRKAGGDGEQYF
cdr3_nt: TGTGCCAGCAGGAAAGCGGGGGGGGATGGAGAGCAGTACTTC

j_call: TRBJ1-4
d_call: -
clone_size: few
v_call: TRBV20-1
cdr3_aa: CSAKENTGLEKLFF
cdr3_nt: TGCAGTGCGAAAGAAAATACCGGACTGGAAAAACTGTTTTTT

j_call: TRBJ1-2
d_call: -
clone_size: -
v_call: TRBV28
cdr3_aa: CASIRPGSANYGYTF
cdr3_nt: TGTGCCAGCATCAGACCAGGGTCGGCTAACTATGGCTACACCTTC

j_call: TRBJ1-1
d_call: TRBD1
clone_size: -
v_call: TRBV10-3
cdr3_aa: CAISEGQGVPSAFF
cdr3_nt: TGTGCCATCAGTGAGGGACAGGGGGTGCCTTCAGCTTTCTTT

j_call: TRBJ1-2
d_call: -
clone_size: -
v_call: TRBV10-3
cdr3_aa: CAISESRHGNGYTF
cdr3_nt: TGTGCCATCAGTGAGTCTCGACATGGAAACGGCTACACCTTC

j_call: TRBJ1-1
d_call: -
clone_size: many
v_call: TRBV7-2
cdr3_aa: CASTTAPNTEAFF
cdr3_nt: TGTGCCAGTACGACAGCCCCGAACACTGAAGCTTTCTTT

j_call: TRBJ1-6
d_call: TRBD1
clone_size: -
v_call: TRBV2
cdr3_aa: CASNEGPGGFISSPLHF
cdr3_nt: TGTGCCAGCAATGAAGGTCCAGGGGGCTTCATTAGTTCACCCCTCCACTTT

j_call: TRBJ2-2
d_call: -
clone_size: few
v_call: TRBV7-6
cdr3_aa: CASSPNGLFDTGELFF
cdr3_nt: TGTGCCAGCAGCCCCAATGGGCTTTTCGACACCGGGGAGCTGTTTTTT

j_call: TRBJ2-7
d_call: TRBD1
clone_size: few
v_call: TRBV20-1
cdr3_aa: CSASPPGTGYEQYF
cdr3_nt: TGCAGTGCCAGCCCCCCCGGGACAGGCTACGAGCAGTACTTC

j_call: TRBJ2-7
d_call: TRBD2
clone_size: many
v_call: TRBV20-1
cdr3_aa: CSASPGLAGGLDLSYEQYF
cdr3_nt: TGCAGTGCTAGCCCCGGACTAGCGGGGGGCCTCGATCTCTCCTACGAGCAGTACTTC

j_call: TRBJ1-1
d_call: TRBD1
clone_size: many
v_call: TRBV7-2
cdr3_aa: CASSLILSGTVNTEAFF
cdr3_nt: TGTGCCAGCAGCTTAATTCTAAGCGGGACAGTGAACACTGAAGCTTTCTTT

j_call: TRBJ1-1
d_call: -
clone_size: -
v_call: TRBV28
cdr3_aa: CALRGDQGTEAFF
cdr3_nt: TGTGCTTTGAGGGGGGATCAGGGCACTGAAGCTTTCTTT

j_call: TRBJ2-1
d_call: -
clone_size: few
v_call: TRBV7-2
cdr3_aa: CASSLGGGLYEQFF
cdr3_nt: TGTGCCAGCAGCTTAGGGGGGGGCTTGTATGAGCAGTTCTTC

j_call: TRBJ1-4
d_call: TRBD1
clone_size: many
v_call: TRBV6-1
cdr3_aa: CASSSGQGVYEKLFF
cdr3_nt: TGTGCCAGCAGTTCAGGACAGGGGGTATATGAAAAACTGTTTTTT

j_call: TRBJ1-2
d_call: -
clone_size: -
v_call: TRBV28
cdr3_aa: CASGPNYGYTF
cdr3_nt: TGTGCCAGCGGGCCTAACTATGGCTACACCTTC